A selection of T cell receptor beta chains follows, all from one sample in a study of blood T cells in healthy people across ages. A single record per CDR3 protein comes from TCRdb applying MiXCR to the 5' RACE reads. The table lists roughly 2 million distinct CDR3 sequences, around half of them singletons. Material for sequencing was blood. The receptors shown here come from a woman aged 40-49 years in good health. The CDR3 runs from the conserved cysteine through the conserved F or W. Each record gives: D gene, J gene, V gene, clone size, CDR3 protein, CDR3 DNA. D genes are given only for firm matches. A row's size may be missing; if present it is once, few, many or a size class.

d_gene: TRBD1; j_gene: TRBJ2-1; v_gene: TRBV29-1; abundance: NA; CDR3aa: CSVEGQGTYNEQFF; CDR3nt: TGCAGCGTTGAAGGACAGGGGACCTACAATGAGCAGTTCTTC
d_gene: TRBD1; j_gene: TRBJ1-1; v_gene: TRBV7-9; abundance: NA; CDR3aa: CASSQNRGDTEAFF; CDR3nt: TGTGCCAGCAGCCAGAACAGGGGAGACACTGAAGCTTTCTTT
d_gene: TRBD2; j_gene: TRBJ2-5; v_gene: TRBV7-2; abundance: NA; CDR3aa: CASSLVGGAVETQYF; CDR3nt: TGTGCCAGCAGCTTGGTCGGGGGGGCGGTAGAGACCCAGTACTTC
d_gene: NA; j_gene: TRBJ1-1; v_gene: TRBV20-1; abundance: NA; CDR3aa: CSAGKVGVLGMNTEAFF; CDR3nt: TGCAGTGCCGGAAAAGTCGGGGTCCTCGGGATGAACACTGAAGCTTTCTTT
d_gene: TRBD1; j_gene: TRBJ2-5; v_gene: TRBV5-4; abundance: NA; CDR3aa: CASSLEGAEFRETQYF; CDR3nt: TGTGCCAGCAGCTTGGAGGGGGCGGAATTTAGGGAGACCCAGTACTTC
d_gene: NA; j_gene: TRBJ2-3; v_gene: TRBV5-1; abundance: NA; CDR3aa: CASTTFSSDTQYF; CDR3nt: TGCGCCAGCACCACCTTCTCTTCGGATACGCAGTATTTT
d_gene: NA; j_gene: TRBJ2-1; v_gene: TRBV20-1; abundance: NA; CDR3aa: CSARTTLAKNIQFF; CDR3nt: TGCAGTGCTAGAACCACCCTAGCCAAAAACATTCAGTTCTTC
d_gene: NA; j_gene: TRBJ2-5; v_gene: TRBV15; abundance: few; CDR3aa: CATSKSLREAQYF; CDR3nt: TGTGCCACCAGCAAGTCCCTTAGGGAGGCCCAGTACTTC
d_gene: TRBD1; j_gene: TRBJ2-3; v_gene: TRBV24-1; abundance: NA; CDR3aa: CATREGQGYYTQYF; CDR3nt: TGTGCCACCAGGGAGGGACAGGGGTATTATACGCAGTATTTT
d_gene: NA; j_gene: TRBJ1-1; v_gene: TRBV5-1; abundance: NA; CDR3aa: CASSLDPKSDTEAFF; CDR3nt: TGCGCCAGCAGCTTGGATCCGAAGTCGGACACTGAAGCTTTCTTT
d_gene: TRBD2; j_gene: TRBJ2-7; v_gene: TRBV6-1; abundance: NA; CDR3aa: CASSPTRSGASSYEQYF; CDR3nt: TGTGCCAGCAGTCCCACGAGAAGCGGGGCTAGCTCCTACGAGCAGTACTTC
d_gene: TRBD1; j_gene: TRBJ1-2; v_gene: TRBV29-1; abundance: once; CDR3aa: CSVTTGDFGYTF; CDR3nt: TGCAGCGTTACGACAGGGGATTTTGGCTACACCTTC
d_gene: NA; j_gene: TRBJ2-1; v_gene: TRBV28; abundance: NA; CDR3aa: CASSLQGAGNEQFF; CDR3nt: TGTGCCAGCAGCCTACAGGGAGCGGGGAATGAGCAGTTCTTC
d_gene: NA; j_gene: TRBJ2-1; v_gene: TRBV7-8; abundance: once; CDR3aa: CASSIHTVAEQFF; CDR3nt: TGTGCCAGCAGCATACACACAGTTGCTGAGCAGTTCTTC
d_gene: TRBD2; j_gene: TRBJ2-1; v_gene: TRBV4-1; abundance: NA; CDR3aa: CASSQPGGYNEQFF; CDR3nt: TGCGCCAGCAGCCAGCCGGGGGGGTACAATGAGCAGTTCTTC
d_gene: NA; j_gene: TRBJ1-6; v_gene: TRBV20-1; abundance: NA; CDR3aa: CSARATSRPYSYNSPLHF; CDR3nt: TGCAGTGCTAGAGCTACATCAAGGCCCTACTCCTATAATTCACCCCTCCACTTT
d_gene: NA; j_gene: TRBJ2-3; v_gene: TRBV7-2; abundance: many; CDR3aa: CASSLSGRTDTQYF; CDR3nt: TGTGCCAGCAGCCTGAGCGGACGCACAGATACGCAGTATTTT
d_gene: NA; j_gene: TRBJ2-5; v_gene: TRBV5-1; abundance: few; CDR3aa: CASSPGGTVNEQYF; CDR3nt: TGCGCCAGCAGCCCGGGCGGGACTGTAAATGAGCAGTACTTC
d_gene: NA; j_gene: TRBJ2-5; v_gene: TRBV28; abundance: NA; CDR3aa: CASSLAIQPSQETQYF; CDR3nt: TGTGCCAGCAGTTTAGCAATTCAGCCTTCTCAAGAGACCCAGTACTTC
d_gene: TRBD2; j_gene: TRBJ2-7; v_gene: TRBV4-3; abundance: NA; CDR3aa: CASSQWTRSDEQYF; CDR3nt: TGCGCCAGCAGCCAGTGGACTAGATCAGACGAGCAGTACTTC
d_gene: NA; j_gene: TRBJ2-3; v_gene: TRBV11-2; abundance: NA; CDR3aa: CASSLNHQGTQYF; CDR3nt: TGTGCCAGCAGCTTAAACCATCAGGGCACGCAGTATTTT
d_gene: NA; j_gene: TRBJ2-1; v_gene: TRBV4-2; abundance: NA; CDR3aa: CASSQEIGARAYNEQFF; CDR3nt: TGTGCCAGCAGCCAAGAAATCGGGGCCCGGGCCTACAATGAGCAGTTCTTC
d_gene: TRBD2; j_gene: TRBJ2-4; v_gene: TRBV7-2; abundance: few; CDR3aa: CASSLQRGPPENIQYF; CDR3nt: TGTGCCAGCAGCTTGCAGCGGGGGCCCCCGGAAAACATTCAGTACTTC
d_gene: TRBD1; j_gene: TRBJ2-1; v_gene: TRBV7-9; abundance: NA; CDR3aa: CAGRTGGNEQFF; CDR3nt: TGTGCCGGGAGGACAGGGGGCAATGAGCAGTTCTTC
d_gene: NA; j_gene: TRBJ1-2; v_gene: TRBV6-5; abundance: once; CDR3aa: CASSSTPDPNYGYTF; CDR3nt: TGTGCCAGCAGCTCTACTCCGGACCCTAACTATGGCTACACCTTC
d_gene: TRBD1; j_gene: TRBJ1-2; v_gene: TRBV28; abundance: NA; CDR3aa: CASRGGQLYGYTF; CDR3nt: TGTGCCAGCAGGGGGGGACAGCTTTATGGCTACACCTTC
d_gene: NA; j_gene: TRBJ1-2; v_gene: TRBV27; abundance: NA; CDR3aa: CASRLGGDHYGYTF; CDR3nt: TGTGCCAGCAGGCTGGGGGGGGACCACTATGGCTACACCTTC
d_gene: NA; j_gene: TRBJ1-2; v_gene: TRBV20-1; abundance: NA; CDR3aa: CSARRRSQGNSGYTF; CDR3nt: TGCAGTGCTAGACGTCGCTCGCAGGGGAATAGTGGCTACACCTTC
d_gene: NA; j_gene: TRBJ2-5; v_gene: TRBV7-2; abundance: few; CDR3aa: CASSLALGGTQYF; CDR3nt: TGTGCCAGCAGCTTAGCGCTAGGGGGGACCCAGTACTTC
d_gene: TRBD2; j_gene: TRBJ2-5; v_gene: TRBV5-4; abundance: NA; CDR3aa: CASSFEGLAGKETQYF; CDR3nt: TGTGCCAGCAGCTTTGAGGGACTAGCGGGAAAAGAGACCCAGTACTTC
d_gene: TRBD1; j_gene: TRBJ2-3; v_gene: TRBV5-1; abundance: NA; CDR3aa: CASSLRGQGLDTQYF; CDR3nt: TGCGCCAGCAGCTTGCGAGGACAGGGGTTAGATACGCAGTATTTT
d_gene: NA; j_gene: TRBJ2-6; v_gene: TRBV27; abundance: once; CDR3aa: CASKFLTGPPGANVLTF; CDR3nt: TGTGCCAGCAAATTCCTGACAGGACCCCCTGGGGCCAACGTCCTGACTTTC
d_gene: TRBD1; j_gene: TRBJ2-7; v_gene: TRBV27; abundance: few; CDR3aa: CASSLEGQYYEQYF; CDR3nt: TGTGCCAGCAGTTTAGAGGGACAGTACTACGAGCAGTACTTC
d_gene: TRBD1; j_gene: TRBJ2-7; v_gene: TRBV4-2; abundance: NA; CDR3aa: CASSHPGQGLPETYEQYF; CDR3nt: TGTGCCAGCAGCCATCCGGGACAGGGGCTTCCAGAAACCTACGAGCAGTACTTC
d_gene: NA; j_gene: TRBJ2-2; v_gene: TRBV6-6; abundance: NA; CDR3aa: CASSRTGRNTGELFF; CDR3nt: TGTGCCAGCAGCCGCACGGGGAGGAACACCGGGGAGCTGTTTTTT
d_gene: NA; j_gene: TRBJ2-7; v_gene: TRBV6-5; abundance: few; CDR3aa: CASSSNPYYEQYF; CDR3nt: TGTGCCAGCAGTTCCAACCCCTACTACGAGCAGTACTTC
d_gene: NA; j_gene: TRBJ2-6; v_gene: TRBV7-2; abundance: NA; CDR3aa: CASSWPGTPSGANVLTF; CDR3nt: TGTGCCAGCAGCTGGCCAGGGACCCCCTCTGGGGCCAACGTCCTGACTTTC
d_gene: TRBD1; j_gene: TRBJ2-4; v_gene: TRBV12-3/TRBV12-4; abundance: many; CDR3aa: CASSGTENIQYF; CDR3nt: TGTGCCAGCAGTGGGACAGAAAACATTCAGTACTTC
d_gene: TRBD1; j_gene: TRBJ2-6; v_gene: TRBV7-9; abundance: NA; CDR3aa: CASSEMGQGPSGANVLTF; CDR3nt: TGTGCCAGCAGCGAGATGGGACAGGGGCCTTCTGGGGCCAACGTCCTGACTTTC
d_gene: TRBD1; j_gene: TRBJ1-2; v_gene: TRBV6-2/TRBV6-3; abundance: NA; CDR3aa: CASSKRQGVYGYTF; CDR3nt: TGTGCCAGCAGCAAGAGACAGGGGGTCTATGGCTACACCTTC
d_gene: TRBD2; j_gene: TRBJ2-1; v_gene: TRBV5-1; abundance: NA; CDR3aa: CASSSPFQRGVHNEQFF; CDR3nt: TGCGCCAGCAGCTCCCCTTTCCAGCGGGGGGTACACAATGAGCAGTTCTTC
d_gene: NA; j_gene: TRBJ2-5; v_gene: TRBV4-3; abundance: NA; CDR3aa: CASSLGAEVQIQYF; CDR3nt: TGCGCCAGCAGCCTAGGGGCGGAGGTCCAGATCCAGTACTTC
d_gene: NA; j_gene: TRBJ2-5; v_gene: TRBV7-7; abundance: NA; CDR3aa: CASSHAGNQETQYF; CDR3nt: TGTGCTAGCAGCCACGCAGGGAACCAAGAGACCCAGTACTTC
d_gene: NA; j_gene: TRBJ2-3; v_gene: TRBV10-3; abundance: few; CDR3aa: CAISDPSGPLSTDTQYF; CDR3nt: TGTGCCATCAGTGACCCCTCCGGGCCCCTAAGCACAGATACGCAGTATTTT
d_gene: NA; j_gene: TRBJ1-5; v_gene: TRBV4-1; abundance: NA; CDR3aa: CASGQDGSNQPQHF; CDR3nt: TGCGCCAGCGGCCAAGATGGTAGCAATCAGCCCCAGCATTTT
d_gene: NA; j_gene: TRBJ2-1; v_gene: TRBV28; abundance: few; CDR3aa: CASSPLRGEQFF; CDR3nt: TGTGCCAGCAGCCCCCTCAGGGGAGAGCAGTTCTTC
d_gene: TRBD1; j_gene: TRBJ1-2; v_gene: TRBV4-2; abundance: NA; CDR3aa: CASSQDRQGEDYGYTF; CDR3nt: TGTGCCAGCAGCCAAGATCGGCAGGGGGAGGACTATGGCTACACCTTC
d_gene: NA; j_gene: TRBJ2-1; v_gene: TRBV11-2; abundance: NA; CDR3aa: CASSTLAEGSLGEQFF; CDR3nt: TGTGCCAGCAGCACCTTAGCGGAGGGGTCACTGGGGGAGCAGTTCTTC